The clone carrying this T cell receptor (beta chain) was observed a few times. Generated by immunoSEQ multiplex PCR, the TCRdb table keeps only in-frame clones and is missing some. The sample lists some 47,000 clones, 80% to 90% occurring once. The source of the sample is a study of blood T cell repertoires in COVID-19. On the study more broadly: The cDNA or gDNA used as material had been derived from T cells, B-cell-depleted T cells, or PBMCs.

The receptor comes from a human donor in a cohort sampled during active COVID-19. The material sequenced was peripheral blood.

CDR3 sequence (DNA): TGCGCCAGCAGCCAAGATTCGGTAGGGGGACGGTGGAATGAGCAGTTCTTC. As protein: CASSQDSVGGRWNEQFF. This chain uses TRBV4-1 with TRBJ2-1; D is possibly TRBD1 (6 bases). In germline, CDR1 is MGHRA, CDR2 YSYEKL. This CDR3 has 17 residues. V was clipped by 0 bases and J by 7 bases, with 19 bases between them.